The 21 T cell receptor beta chains reported below all come from one sample, sequenced in a study of glioma-infiltrating T cells after dendritic cell vaccination. Sequencing was performed with immunoSEQ multiplex PCR; in TCRdb, only in-frame clones are kept and a portion is missing. This sample has just under 85,000 clones, with about 87% found just once. The material sequenced was blood, taken before dendritic cell vaccination. These receptors were taken from a human donor with glioblastoma.

This chain uses TRBV6-1 with TRBJ2-7; 10 positions agree with TRBD2. J lost 0 bases, V lost 2 bases, and 7 bases had no gene match. The CDR3 is 17 amino acids. The germline gives CDR1 MNHNS, CDR2 SASEGT. Here the CDR3 reads CASSEQLAGLSSYEQYF. CDR3 bases: TGTGCCAGCAGTGAACAACTAGCGGGGTTGAGCTCCTACGAGCAGTACTTC.

The chain carries TRBV30 and TRBJ1-1, with D uncertain. Germline V lookup: CDR1 GTSNPN, CDR2 SVGIG (reference sequence). The length of the CDR3 is 12 residues. V lost 4 bases and J lost 5, with 11 bases in between. The CDR3 loop reads CAWILAETEAFF. The DNA of the CDR3 is TGTGCCTGGATCCTGGCGGAAACTGAAGCTTTCTTT.

V usage is TRBV9 and J usage is TRBJ1-2; D is perhaps TRBD1 (6 bases). Germline values: CDR1 SGDLS, CDR2 YYNGEE. The V end lost 3 bases, the J end lost 3 bases, and 15 bases lay between the germline ends. The CDR3 is 15 residues long. The CDR3 nucleotides are TGTGCCAGCAGCGCAACATCGGACAGCTACTATGGCTACACCTTC. As protein: CASSATSDSYYGYTF.

The genes are TRBV11-2 and TRBJ2-3; D not resolved. This CDR3 region has 14 residues. The ends were cut back, 7 bases at V and 2 bases at J, with 13 bases in the middle. Germline V gene data show CDR1 as SGHAT and CDR2 as FQNNGV. CDR3 nucleotides: TGTGCCAGCACCCCGACGCGGCCCACAGATACGCAGTATTTT. Translating it yields CASTPTRPTDTQYF.

The chain couples TRBV9 to TRBJ2-3; perhaps TRBD1 as D (5 bases). The V and J ends lost 0 bases and 2 bases respectively, with 13 bases between them. The CDR3 is 16 residues long. CDR1 is SGDLS, CDR2 YYNGEE, per germline. The CDR3 here is CASSVGDSKNTDTQYF. In DNA form, the CDR3 reads TGTGCCAGCAGCGTAGGAGACAGCAAGAACACAGATACGCAGTATTTT.

CDR3 residues: CASSLGPGTGVNEQYF. In DNA, the CDR3 is TGTGCCAGCAGCTTGGGGCCCGGGACAGGGGTAAACGAGCAGTACTTC. This rearrangement joins TRBV5-6 to TRBJ2-7, with TRBD1 matching 10 bases. After removal of 0 bases from V and 5 bases from J, the junction contained 8 bases not matched to a gene. The CDR3 runs 16 residues. Per germline, CDR1 SGHDT and CDR2 YYEEEE.

The chain has TRBV5-1 and TRBJ2-7; TRBD1 might be the D (5 bases). In germline, CDR1 is SGHRS, CDR2 YFSETQ. There are 18 residues in the CDR3. The V and J ends lost 0 bases and 2 bases respectively, with 21 bases between them. CDR3 loop: CASSLEPLRQSQPYEQYF. In DNA form, the CDR3 reads TGCGCCAGCAGCTTGGAACCCCTCCGACAGTCCCAACCCTACGAGCAGTACTTC.

This chain connects TRBV4-1 to TRBJ2-3; D gene ambiguous. CDR3 length: 16 residues. Germline lookup yields CDR1 MGHRA and CDR2 YSYEKL. V gave up 0 bases and J gave up 6 bases, with 16 bases separating them. Written as DNA, the CDR3 is TGCGCCAGCAGCCAAGAGGGTAGCCAACCGCCGGATACGCAGTATTTT. This encodes CASSQEGSQPPDTQYF.

The rearrangement joins TRBV6-5 to TRBJ1-3, with TRBD1 matching over 7 bases. The CDR3 runs to 14 residues. The germline CDR1 and CDR2 sequences are MNHEY and SVGAGI. J was trimmed by 4 bases and V by 8 bases; bases with no gene match: 8. CDR3 region: CASAGGRSGNTIYF. The CDR3 DNA reads as TGTGCCAGCGCAGGGGGGAGGTCCGGAAACACCATATATTTT.

This clone was recorded a few times. The junction departs from germline at one end; a sequencing error may be responsible. The chain has TRBV7-7 and TRBJ2-5; tentative D call: TRBD1 (6 bases). CDR1 SSHAT and CDR2 FNYEAQ come from the germline V gene (reference sequence). CDR3 length: 15 residues. CDR3 region: CASSSGRGSQETQYF. CDR3 in DNA: TGTGCTAGCAGCTCCGGTAGGGGGAGCCAAGAGACCCAGTACTTC.

The V gene is TRBV4-1, the J gene TRBJ2-1; D gene ambiguous. Looked up from germline, CDR1 is MGHRA and CDR2 is YSYEKL. The CDR3 is made up of 14 amino acids. V was pared by 2 bases and J by 8 bases, with 13 bases between. The CDR3 region is CASSQPFQRHEQFF. CDR3 coding DNA: TGCGCCAGCAGCCAACCGTTCCAGCGTCATGAGCAGTTCTTC.

This chain links TRBV19 with TRBJ1-1, with D perhaps TRBD1 (5 bases). V dropped 3 bases and J dropped 2 bases, with 10 bases sitting between them. This CDR3 contains 14 residues. Germline V gene lookup returns CDR1 LNHDA and CDR2 SQIVND (reference sequence). The chain's CDR3 is CASSIPGDNTEAFF. The CDR3, as DNA: TGTGCCAGTAGTATCCCGGGGGATAACACTGAAGCTTTCTTT. The variable domain in full, with the rest retrieved from reference TRBV19 and TRBJ1-1, is DGGITQSPKYLFRKEGQNVTLSCEQNLNHDAMYWYRQDPGQGLRLIYYSQIVNDFQKGDIAEGYSVSREKKESFPLTVTSAQKNPTAFYLCASSIPGDNTEAFFGQGTRLTVV.

This clone was counted between two and nine times. V usage is TRBV27 and J usage is TRBJ2-3; a weak D match, TRBD2 (6 bases). Trimming removed 2 bases at V and 0 bases at J, with 9 bases between. The CDR3 has 15 residues. CDR1 is MNHEY and CDR2 is SMNVEV in the germline V gene (reference sequence). The CDR3 bases are TGTGCCAGCAGTTTAGCGGGATATAGCACAGATACGCAGTATTTT. Encoded protein: CASSLAGYSTDTQYF.

The J gene is TRBJ1-1, the V gene TRBV7-2; the D gene is possibly TRBD1 (6 bases). The CDR3 length is 14 residues. V was shortened by 5 bases and J by 4 bases, with 14 bases between the two germline ends. Germline V gene sequence: CDR1 SGHTA, CDR2 FQGNSA. The CDR3 DNA reads as TGTGCCAGCAGCGTACAGGGTTGGGGCACTGAAGCTTTCTTT. Amino acids: CASSVQGWGTEAFF.

The rearrangement joins TRBV6-1 to TRBJ2-7; possible D gene TRBD1, 5 bases. V lost 6 bases and J lost 5, with 11 bases in between. The CDR3 spans 12 residues. The V gene's germline CDR1 is MNHNS and CDR2 SASEGT. The CDR3 sequence is CASSRVGDEQYF. CDR3 DNA: TGTGCCAGCAGCCGGGTAGGGGACGAGCAGTACTTC.

V gene TRBV5-1 combines with J gene TRBJ2-3; TRBD2 matches at 9 bases. V was pared by 4 bases and J by 3 bases, with 3 bases of the junction left unmatched. Germline CDR1 SGHRS, CDR2 YFSETQ. The CDR3 has 14 amino acids. The CDR3 DNA is TGCGCCAGCAGCACTAGCGGGCCAACAGATACGCAGTATTTT. Its translation is CASSTSGPTDTQYF.

V and J are TRBV10-3 and TRBJ2-7; possible D gene TRBD1, 6 bases. This CDR3 spans 14 amino acids. Germline-derived CDR1 and CDR2 are ENHRY and SYGVKD. Trimming left V 6 bases short and J 2 bases short, with 14 bases between. The DNA for the CDR3 is TGTGCCATCAGGAGGAGGACAGCCCCCTACGAGCAGTACTTC. It encodes CAIRRRTAPYEQYF.

In DNA, the CDR3 is TGTGCCAGCAGCTCCCCCGGGGGGTTTGAAGGCTACACCTTC. Its protein product is CASSSPGGFEGYTF. The rearrangement joins TRBV5-6 to TRBJ1-2; maybe TRBD1 (5 bases). This CDR3 comprises 14 residues. The V gene's germline CDR1 is SGHDT and CDR2 YYEEEE. Trimming left V 3 bases short and J 8 bases short, with 17 bases between.

This chain's CDR3 is CASSLEGQGHQPQHF. The CDR3 nucleotides are TGCGCCAGCAGCTTGGAAGGACAGGGGCATCAGCCCCAGCATTTT. The chain carries TRBV5-1 and TRBJ1-5; 9 nucleotides line up with TRBD1. Germline CDR1 and CDR2: SGHRS and YFSETQ. J was trimmed by 5 bases and V by 0 bases; bases with no gene match: 3. The CDR3 runs 15 residues.

This rearrangement joins TRBV9 to TRBJ1-2, with D unresolved. Trimming pared 4 bases from V and 5 bases from J, leaving 21 bases between. Germline loops: CDR1 SGDLS, CDR2 YYNGEE. The CDR3 consists of 16 residues. CDR3 amino acids: CASSPRPKDPGYGYTF. CDR3 sequence (DNA): TGTGCCAGCAGCCCTAGACCGAAGGACCCGGGGTATGGCTACACCTTC.

The V gene is TRBV7-3, the J gene TRBJ2-7, with 8 bases lining up with TRBD2. This CDR3 comprises 15 residues. Germline V gene lookup returns CDR1 SGHTA and CDR2 FQGTGA. Trimming removed 3 bases from V and 1 base from J; junction bases left unmatched: 5. The CDR3 DNA sequence: TGTGCCAGCAGCTTGCAAGCGGGAGTTTCCTACGAGCAGTACTTC. Amino acids: CASSLQAGVSYEQYF.